The rows below give T cell receptor beta chains drawn from one sample of a study of long-term antiretroviral therapy in people with HIV. TCRdb's copy holds only in-frame clones and misses some; the assay was immunoSEQ multiplex PCR. The sample has about 39,000 clones, more than 80% seen once. The sequencing used unsorted PBMCs, collected 3.1 years after starting antiretroviral therapy. Receptors originate from a woman between 45 and 65 years old with HIV. CDR3s include the opening cysteine and the closing phenylalanine or tryptophan. Fields, in order: clone size, J gene, V gene, D gene, CDR3 DNA, CDR3 protein. A D gene is named only where the DNA matches it firmly. Size is omitted from some rows. Given values are once, few, many or a class for expanded clones.

. TRBJ1-1 TRBV25-1 TRBD1 TGTGCCAGCGTAACCGGGACAGGGGCCACTGAAGCTTTCTTT CASVTGTGATEAFF
once TRBJ1-1 TRBV5-4 TRBD1 TGTGCCAGCAGCTTTGGACAGGGGAAATTCACTGAAGCTTTCTTT CASSFGQGKFTEAFF
. TRBJ2-1 TRBV5-1 . TGCGCCAGCAGCTTGGTTGCAGGGCCCAATGAGCAGTTCTTC CASSLVAGPNEQFF
once TRBJ2-1 TRBV28 TRBD1 TGTGCCAGCAGGGGACAGGGGGCGAACAATGAGCAGTTCTTC CASRGQGANNEQFF
. TRBJ2-1 TRBV29-1 . TGCAGCGTCGCCTTGATAACAGGGCAGTTCTTC CSVALITGQFF
once TRBJ2-7 TRBV18 . TGTGCCAGCTCACCTCAAACGGGCTACGAGCAGTACTTC CASSPQTGYEQYF
. TRBJ2-2 TRBV5-1 TRBD1 TGCGCCAGCAGCTCCACAGGGGGCAACACCGGGGAGCTGTTTTTT CASSSTGGNTGELFF
. TRBJ2-3 TRBV27 . TGTGCCAGCAGTTTGGTGCAGGGGGGTTCAGATACGCAGTATTTT CASSLVQGGSDTQYF
. TRBJ1-2 TRBV5-6 . TGTGCCAGCAGCTTTGGGACATATGGCTACACCTTC CASSFGTYGYTF
. TRBJ1-4 TRBV18 TRBD1 TGTGCCAGCTCACCACTCCCGGGACAGGGGGGTAATGAAAAACTGTTTTTT CASSPLPGQGGNEKLFF
few TRBJ1-1 TRBV5-4 . TGTGCCAGCAGCCAACAGGGACGCGCTGAAGCTTTCTTT CASSQQGRAEAFF
. TRBJ1-1 TRBV7-9 TRBD1 TGTGCCAGCAGCTTACTTCAGGGGGATCTAACTGAAGCTTTCTTT CASSLLQGDLTEAFF
. TRBJ2-5 TRBV29-1 . TGCAGCGTTGCTACGGAGTGGGAGACCCAGTACTTC CSVATEWETQYF
. TRBJ2-5 TRBV5-4 . TGTGCCAGCAGCTTGTCTCTCCGGTGGGAGACCCAGTACTTC CASSLSLRWETQYF
. TRBJ1-4 TRBV11-2 . TGTGCCAGCAGCCCCATTATAGGGTCAACTAATGAAAAACTGTTTTTT CASSPIIGSTNEKLFF
. TRBJ2-2 TRBV29-1 . TGCAGCGTTACAACAGGCTCCACCGGGGAGCTGTTTTTT CSVTTGSTGELFF
. TRBJ1-3 TRBV5-5 . TGTGCCAGCAGCTTGCGTACAGGGTTAGGAGGAAACACCATATATTTT CASSLRTGLGGNTIYF
. TRBJ1-5 TRBV19 . TGTGCCACCGCAACCCCCCGCCAGGGGTTCGATCAGCCCCAGCATTTT CATATPRQGFDQPQHF
. TRBJ1-5 TRBV15 TRBD1 TGTGCCACCAGCGGGACAGGGAGCAGGCAGCCCCAGCATTTT CATSGTGSRQPQHF
. TRBJ2-1 TRBV7-9 . TGTGCCAGCAACCTCGCGGGCTCCTACAATGAGCAGTTCTTC CASNLAGSYNEQFF
. TRBJ1-1 TRBV13 TRBD1 TGTGCCAGCAGCCCTCCCGCAGGGGGGATTACTGAAGCTTTCTTT CASSPPAGGITEAFF
. TRBJ2-7 TRBV5-6 TRBD1 TGTGCCAGCAGCTTGTTCGGACAGGCCTCCTACGAGCAGTACTTC CASSLFGQASYEQYF
. TRBJ1-5 TRBV6-1 . TGTGCCAGCAGTGAACAGGGACCCCGGCAGCCCCAGCATTTT CASSEQGPRQPQHF
. TRBJ1-1 TRBV5-1 TRBD1 TGCGCCAGCAGCTTGGAGGGCAGGGGGGTCACTGAAGCTTTCTTT CASSLEGRGVTEAFF
. TRBJ2-5 TRBV2 TRBD1 TGTGCCAGCAGTGAGACAGGGTTGTGGACCCAGTACTTC CASSETGLWTQYF
. TRBJ1-2 TRBV7-9 . TGTGCCAGCAGTGAGAGTATTAACTATGGCTACACCTTC CASSESINYGYTF
. TRBJ2-7 TRBV15 . TGTGCCACCAGCGGACAGACATACGAGCAGTACTTC CATSGQTYEQYF
. TRBJ1-4 TRBV19 TRBD1 TGTGCCAGTAGTACCCGACCTCGGACAGGAGTTGCAACTAATGAAAAACTGTTTTTT CASSTRPRTGVATNEKLFF
. TRBJ1-5 TRBV6-4 . TGTGCCAGCAGTGTGGGCTGCTATAGCAATCAGCCCCAGCATTTT CASSVGCYSNQPQHF
few TRBJ1-6 TRBV10-3 TRBD1 TGTGCCAGCGCTGGGACAGGGGGATATTCACCCCTCCACTTT CASAGTGGYSPLHF
. TRBJ1-1 TRBV5-6 . TGTGCCAGCAGCTTGGAGGGGGTAGGCATGAACACTGAAGCTTTCTTT CASSLEGVGMNTEAFF
. TRBJ2-1 TRBV4-1 TRBD1 TGCGCCAGCAGCCTACGGACAGGGGTTTTAAATCGGTGTTTCTTC CASSLRTGVLNRCFF
. TRBJ2-1 TRBV30 TRBD2 TGTGCCTGGAGACTAGCGGGGGGTTTCTCCTACAATGAGCAGTTCTTC CAWRLAGGFSYNEQFF
. TRBJ2-7 TRBV4-2 TRBD1 TGTGCCAGCAGCCAGGGATTACCGGGACAGGGGGTTGGCTACGAGCAGTACTTC CASSQGLPGQGVGYEQYF
. TRBJ1-1 TRBV5-8 . TGTGCCAGCAGCTTGGTTAGGGACACTGAAGCTTTCTTT CASSLVRDTEAFF
. TRBJ2-3 TRBV18 . TGTGCCAGCTCACCTCCAGGGGCCAGCACAGATACGCAGTATTTT CASSPPGASTDTQYF
. TRBJ2-7 TRBV7-2 TRBD2 TGTGCCAGCAGCTGGGGACTAGCGGGGGGGCATTACGAGCAGTACTTC CASSWGLAGGHYEQYF
. TRBJ2-5 TRBV21-1 . TGTGCCAGCAGCAAAGAGGAGGGGACTAGCGGCCCTCTTGCAGAGACCCAGTACTTC CASSKEEGTSGPLAETQYF
. TRBJ2-2 TRBV7-3 . TGTGCCAGCAGCTTAAGACCGCCGACGCGCACCGGGGAGCTGTTTTTT CASSLRPPTRTGELFF
few TRBJ1-2 TRBV2 . TGTGCCAGCAGTGATGGCGGGGCCCTGAGCTATGGCTACACCTTC CASSDGGALSYGYTF
. TRBJ1-5 TRBV30 . TGTGCCTGGAGCCAGGGTTCTCAGCCCCAGCATTTT CAWSQGSQPQHF
. TRBJ2-7 TRBV9 . TGTGCCAGCAGCGTAGGAGCCAGGGGCTACGAGCAGTACTTC CASSVGARGYEQYF